This note documents a single TCR beta chain sequence. The sample belongs to a study of blood T cell repertoires in COVID-19. Clones were read by immunoSEQ multiplex PCR, and TCRdb kept only the in-frame ones, dropping some. The sample has approximately 210,000 clones, over 75% seen once. Germline CDR1 MNHEY, CDR2 SMNVEV (reference sequence). The CDR3 sequence is 17 residues long. Trimming took 5 bases from V and 0 from J; bases not matched to a gene: 4. The material sequenced was PBMCs or T cells enriched from blood (not recorded which). This sequence was found in a man aged 30 to 39 in a cohort exposed to, infected with or recovered from COVID-19 (not recorded which). V and J are TRBV27 and TRBJ2-6; 10 bases fit TRBD1. CDR3 nucleotides: TGTGCCAGCAGTCCCGGGACAGGGGCCTCTGGGGCCAACGTCCTGACTTTC. It specifies CASSPGTGASGANVLTF.